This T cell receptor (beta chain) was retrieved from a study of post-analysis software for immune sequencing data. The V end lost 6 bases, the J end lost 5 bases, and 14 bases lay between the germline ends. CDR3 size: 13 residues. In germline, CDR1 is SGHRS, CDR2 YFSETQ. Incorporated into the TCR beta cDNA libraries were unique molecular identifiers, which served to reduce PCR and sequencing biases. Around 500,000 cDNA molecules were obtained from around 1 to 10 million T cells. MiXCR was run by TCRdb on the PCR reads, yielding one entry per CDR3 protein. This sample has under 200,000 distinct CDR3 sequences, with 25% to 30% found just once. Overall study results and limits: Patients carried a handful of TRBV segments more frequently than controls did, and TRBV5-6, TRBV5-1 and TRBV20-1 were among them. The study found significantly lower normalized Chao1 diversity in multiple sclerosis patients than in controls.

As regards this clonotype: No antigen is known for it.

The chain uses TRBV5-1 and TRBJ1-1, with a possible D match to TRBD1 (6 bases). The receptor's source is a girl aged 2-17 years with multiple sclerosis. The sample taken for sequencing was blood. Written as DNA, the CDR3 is TGCGCCAGCAACCCGGGGGCGGGGACTGAAGCTTTCTTT. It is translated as CASNPGAGTEAFF.